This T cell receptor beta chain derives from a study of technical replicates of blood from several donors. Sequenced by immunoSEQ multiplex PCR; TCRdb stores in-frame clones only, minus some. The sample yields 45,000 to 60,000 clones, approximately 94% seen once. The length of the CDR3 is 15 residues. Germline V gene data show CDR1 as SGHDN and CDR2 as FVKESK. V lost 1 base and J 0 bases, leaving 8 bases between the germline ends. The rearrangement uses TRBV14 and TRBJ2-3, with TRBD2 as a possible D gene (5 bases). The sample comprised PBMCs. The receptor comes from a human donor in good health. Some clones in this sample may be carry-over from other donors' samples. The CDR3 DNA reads TGTGCCAGCAGCCAAGTGGGCGGGAGCACAGATACGCAGTATTTT. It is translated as CASSQVGGSTDTQYF.